The rows below give T cell receptor beta chains drawn from one sample of a study of blood T cells in healthy people across ages. TCRdb passed the 5' RACE reads through MiXCR, listing each CDR3 protein once. Of about 560,000 distinct CDR3 sequences detected, about a quarter appear once; the ten largest clones hold approximately 3.3%. These sequences were also reported in another study, on T cells of mothers and their children.

The sample comprised blood. The source is a boy aged 2 to 10 in good health. Both conserved end residues are part of each CDR3. A D gene is named only where the DNA matches it firmly. Clone size is not always given. Where it is, it says once, few, many or a class for expanded clones.

.,TRBV5-5,TRBJ2-2,.,TGTGCCAGCAGCTACCCCCGGGACGCCGGGGAGCTGTTTTTT,CASSYPRDAGELFF
.,TRBV12-5,TRBJ2-1,few,TGTGCTAGTGGTTTGGTGGAGCAGACGTACAATGAGCAGTTCTTC,CASGLVEQTYNEQFF
.,TRBV7-2,TRBJ2-5,.,TGTGCCAGCAGCTCCCGAGTTACGGGGGAGACCCAGTACTTC,CASSSRVTGETQYF
.,TRBV20-1,TRBJ1-2,.,TGCAGTGCTAGAGAGGAGGGTGTAAACTATGGCTACACCTTC,CSAREEGVNYGYTF
.,TRBV4-2,TRBJ2-2,.,TGTGCCAGCAGCCCGACCGCCTCGGGCGGGGAGCTGTTTTTT,CASSPTASGGELFF
.,TRBV6-2/TRBV6-3,TRBJ2-5,few,TGTGCCAGCAGACCCAGGGGCGTTAACAAAGAGACCCAGTACTTC,CASRPRGVNKETQYF
TRBD2,TRBV10-2,TRBJ2-3,few,TGCGCCAGCAGGCCGGGACTAGCGGACACAGATACGCAGTATTTT,CASRPGLADTDTQYF
TRBD1,TRBV7-8,TRBJ2-7,.,TGTGCCAGCAGCCTCCGGGACAGGCTCGGCGAGCAGTACTTC,CASSLRDRLGEQYF
TRBD2,TRBV3-1,TRBJ2-1,few,TGTGCCAGCAGCCGGGTAGCGGGAAACTCCTACAATGAGCAGTTCTTC,CASSRVAGNSYNEQFF
.,TRBV6-2/TRBV6-3,TRBJ1-1,.,TGTGCCAGCAGTTACTCGATTCTGGGCACTGAAGCTTTCTTT,CASSYSILGTEAFF
TRBD1,TRBV5-4,TRBJ2-3,.,TGTGCCAGCAGCCTAACAGGGGACGGCACAGATACGCAGTATTTT,CASSLTGDGTDTQYF
TRBD2,TRBV10-3,TRBJ2-4,.,TGTGCCATCAGTGAATGGACTAGCGGGGACAAAAACATTCAGTACTTC,CAISEWTSGDKNIQYF
TRBD2,TRBV10-3,TRBJ2-1,few,TGTGCCATCAGTGGGGGGGGGTTTAGCGGCACAACTGATAGCAATGAGCAGTTCTTC,CAISGGGFSGTTDSNEQFF
TRBD1,TRBV30,TRBJ2-5,.,TGTGCCTCCACTTTGACAGGGGTTTGGGAGACCCAGTACTTC,CASTLTGVWETQYF
.,TRBV5-1,TRBJ2-5,many,TGTGCCAGCTCAACCGGAGAGACCCAGTACTTC,CASSTGETQYF
.,TRBV3-1,TRBJ2-7,few,TGTGCCAGCAGCCTCGCCATCCCCTCCTACGAGCAGTACTTC,CASSLAIPSYEQYF
TRBD1,TRBV5-1,TRBJ2-6,.,TGCGCCAGCAGCAACGGACAGGCCTCTGGGGCCAACGTCCTGACTTTC,CASSNGQASGANVLTF
.,TRBV5-1,TRBJ2-3,.,TGCGCCAGCAGCCCTAGCAGGAGCACAGATACGCAGTATTTT,CASSPSRSTDTQYF
.,TRBV29-1,TRBJ2-1,.,TGCAGCGTTGCATGGACCGTACTTAGGGAGCAGTTCTTC,CSVAWTVLREQFF
TRBD2,TRBV20-1,TRBJ2-3,.,TGCAGTGCCCAGGGCCCTAGCGGGAGGATGGATACGCAGTATTTT,CSAQGPSGRMDTQYF
.,TRBV7-9,TRBJ2-7,.,TGTGCCGGCAGCCAGGGGGGTAGCGGCACCTCCGGCGAGCAGTACTTC,CAGSQGGSGTSGEQYF
.,TRBV18,TRBJ2-6,.,TGCGCCAGCTCAGGGAACTCTGGGGCCAACGTCCTGACTTTC,CASSGNSGANVLTF
TRBD1,TRBV5-5,TRBJ1-1,many,TGTGCCAGCAGCTCGAGACAGGGAGGGACTGAAGCTTTCTTT,CASSSRQGGTEAFF
.,TRBV10-3,TRBJ1-6,few,TGTGCCATCAAAGAACACTATAATTCACCCCTCCACTTT,CAIKEHYNSPLHF
.,TRBV10-3,TRBJ2-1,.,TGTGCCATTGGCCCCCGGGAGTTTCTTCCCCACGAGCAGTTCTTC,CAIGPREFLPHEQFF
TRBD1,TRBV9,TRBJ1-4,few,TGTGCCAGCACCCAGGGAGGGGGCACTAATGAAAAACTGTTTTTT,CASTQGGGTNEKLFF
TRBD1,TRBV6-5,TRBJ1-4,few,TGTGCCAGCAGCCCCTTACAGGGGAAACTGTTTTTT,CASSPLQGKLFF
.,TRBV29-1,TRBJ1-1,.,TGCAGCGTCTTGGGGGGTTGGAGTAAAGCTTTCTTT,CSVLGGWSKAFF
.,TRBV29-1,TRBJ1-2,many,TGCAGCGTTGAACGGGATTTCGGAGGCTACACCTTC,CSVERDFGGYTF
TRBD1,TRBV10-3,TRBJ2-1,few,TGTGCCATCAGTGGGACAGGAGAATCCTACAATGAGCAGTTCTTC,CAISGTGESYNEQFF
TRBD2,TRBV5-1,TRBJ2-1,.,TGCGCCAGCAGCTTGGTGGTAGCGGGGCGATTGAATGAGCAGTTCTTC,CASSLVVAGRLNEQFF